What follows are 18 T cell receptor beta chains derived from one specimen sequenced in a study of blood T cell repertoires in COVID-19. Data came from immunoSEQ multiplex PCR; TCRdb stores just in-frame clones and leaves some out. The table includes about 280,000 clones, just under 90% detected once. Material: PBMCs or T cells enriched from blood (not recorded which). These receptors all stem from a woman aged 55-70 years who had recovered from COVID-19.

The V gene is TRBV13, the J gene TRBJ1-2; the match to TRBD1 covers 11 bases. The CDR3 consists of 17 residues. J was trimmed by 8 bases and V by 10 bases; bases with no gene match: 21. Germline V gene sequence: CDR1 PRHDT, CDR2 FYEKMQ (reference sequence). CDR3 DNA: TGTGCCACCTCGCCCCGGACAGGGGGCGAGATCCGGTTGGGCTACACCTTC. This sequence encodes CATSPRTGGEIRLGYTF.

This clone has only one observation. This rearrangement joins TRBV7-8 to TRBJ1-5, with a possible D match to TRBD1 (6 bases). Per germline, CDR1 SGHVS and CDR2 FQNEAQ. V was cut by 2 bases and J by 13 bases, with 21 bases left in between. This CDR3 has 15 amino acids. In DNA form, the CDR3 reads TGTGCCAGCAGCTTAATGGGGGCGTCCGGAAGTTCGCAGCATTTT. This sequence encodes CASSLMGASGSSQHF.

V and J are TRBV5-1 and TRBJ2-1, with TRBD2 identical over 9 bases. The CDR3 spans 16 residues. V lost 0 bases, J lost 3 bases, and 4 bases stayed unmatched. Looked up from germline, CDR1 is SGHRS and CDR2 is YFSETQ. The CDR3 DNA reads as TGCGCCAGCAGCTTGGCGGCGGGAGGGATCTACAATGAGCAGTTCTTC. Translated: CASSLAAGGIYNEQFF. Full variable domain (outside the CDR3, taken from reference TRBV5-1 and TRBJ2-1): KAGVTQTPRYLIKTRGQQVTLSCSPISGHRSVSWYQQTPGQGLQFLFEYFSETQRNKGNFPGRFSGRQFSNSRSEMNVSTLELGDSALYLCASSLAAGGIYNEQFFGPGTRLTVL.

This clone appeared a few times. The chain combines TRBV19 with TRBJ2-3, with D perhaps TRBD1 (5 bases). Germline CDR1 is LNHDA and CDR2 is SQIVND (reference sequence). This CDR3 is built from 15 residues. V was shortened by 6 bases and J by 3 bases, with 16 bases between the two germline ends. The CDR3: CASSWGSAETDTQYF. Written as DNA, the CDR3 is TGTGCCAGTAGCTGGGGCTCGGCGGAAACAGATACGCAGTATTTT.

This chain connects TRBV28 to TRBJ2-3; 11 bases agree with TRBD1. V was pared by 4 bases and J by 5 bases, with 5 bases of the junction left unmatched. This CDR3 has 15 residues. Looked up from germline, CDR1 is MDHEN and CDR2 is SYDVKM. CDR3 DNA: TGTGCCAGCAGTTCAGGACAGGGGGCGAGAGATACGCAGTATTTT. It codes for CASSSGQGARDTQYF.

V and J are TRBV10-1 and TRBJ1-6; 11 nucleotides line up with TRBD1. The J segment lost 7 bases and the V segment lost 6 bases, leaving 5 bases of the junction unmatched. Per the germline V gene, CDR1 is WNHNN and CDR2 is SYGVQD (reference sequence). This CDR3 is 15 amino acids long. This chain's CDR3 is CASSEGTGGNSPLHF. The CDR3 DNA reads as TGCGCCAGCAGCGAAGGGACAGGGGGAAATTCACCCCTCCACTTT.

The chain has TRBV28 and TRBJ1-2; D is ambiguous. Trimming took off 6 bases at V and 5 bases at J, with 13 bases between the two ends. Germline V CDR1 and CDR2: MDHEN, SYDVKM. CDR3 length equals 13 residues. This chain's CDR3 is CASRPLAVYGYTF. In DNA, the CDR3 is TGTGCCAGCAGACCTCTGGCAGTATATGGCTACACCTTC.

CDR3: CASSQDLGRASGYTF. DNA for the CDR3: TGCGCCAGCAGCCAAGATCTGGGCAGGGCCAGCGGCTACACCTTC. The chain is built from TRBV4-1 and TRBJ1-2; TRBD1 is a possible D gene (5 bases). CDR1 is MGHRA, CDR2 YSYEKL, per germline. The CDR3 totals 15 residues. With 0 bases removed from V and 8 bases from J, the gap between germline ends came to 16 bases.

This sequence joins TRBV10-1 and TRBJ2-7; D is uncertain. Germline-derived CDR1 and CDR2 are WNHNN and SYGVQD (reference sequence). The CDR3 is made up of 13 amino acids. V shed 3 bases and J shed 3 bases, with 9 bases lying between them. Here the CDR3 DNA reads TGCGCCAGCAGTGAACAACAGAACTACGAGCAGTACTTC. It is translated as CASSEQQNYEQYF.

The V and J genes are TRBV21-1 and TRBJ2-2; the table calls TRBD1, which could not be checked here. TRBV21-1 is listed as a pseudogene. This CDR3 has 16 amino acids. The CDR3, as DNA: TGTGCCAGCAGCGCCCACAGGGGAACGAACACCGGGGAGCTGTTTTTT. Amino acid sequence: CASSAHRGTNTGELFF.

This clone was observed a few times. The chain couples TRBV19 to TRBJ1-2; D is possibly TRBD1 (5 bases). The germline CDR1 and CDR2 sequences are LNHDA and SQIVND (reference sequence). The ends were cut back, 3 bases at V and 8 bases at J, with 19 bases in the middle. The CDR3 has 15 amino acids. The CDR3 DNA is TGTGCCAGTAGTATGCAGGGAACCCAAATCATGGGCTACACCTTC. Amino acids: CASSMQGTQIMGYTF. The complete variable domain, with remaining parts taken from reference TRBV19 and TRBJ1-2, reads DGGITQSPKYLFRKEGQNVTLSCEQNLNHDAMYWYRQDPGQGLRLIYYSQIVNDFQKGDIAEGYSVSREKKESFPLTVTSAQKNPTAFYLCASSMQGTQIMGYTFGSGTRLTVV.

V is TRBV2 and J is TRBJ1-5, with 7 nucleotides matching TRBD1. J was trimmed by 1 base and V by 6 bases; bases with no gene match: 6. This CDR3 is built from 15 residues. Germline assignment: CDR1 SNHLY and CDR2 FYNNEI. The CDR3 DNA is TGTGCCAGCAGCGGGACAGTAATAAGCAATCAGCCCCAGCATTTT. Protein sequence: CASSGTVISNQPQHF. The entire variable domain, with the rest obtained from reference TRBV2 and TRBJ1-5, is as follows: EPEVTQTPSHQVTQMGQEVILRCVPISNHLYFYWYRQILGQKVEFLVSFYNNEISEKSEIFDDQFSVERPDGSNFTLKIRSTKLEDSAMYFCASSGTVISNQPQHFGDGTRLSIL.

This sequence joins TRBV29-1 and TRBJ2-1; 8 positions match TRBD2. The V segment lost 5 bases and the J segment 6 bases; nucleotides outside the gene matches: 12. CDR3 size: 15 residues. Germline V gives CDR1 SQVTM, CDR2 ANQGSEA. The CDR3 DNA sequence: TGCAGCGTTTCCTCCCGGGAGGGTTTTTTCAATGAGCAGTTCTTC. Residues: CSVSSREGFFNEQFF.

The V and J genes are TRBV13 and TRBJ2-7; TRBD1 agrees at 7 bases. V shed 5 bases, J shed 5 bases, and the junction held 12 bases outside the gene matches. CDR3 size: 15 residues. CDR1 is PRHDT, CDR2 FYEKMQ, per germline (reference sequence). The DNA of the CDR3 is TGTGCCAGCAGCACCCGGACAGGTGCTGAGAACGAGCAGTACTTC. Translating gives CASSTRTGAENEQYF.

CDR3 loop: CASSLAGAWNEQFF. CDR3 nucleotides: TGTGCCAGCAGTTTAGCGGGTGCTTGGAATGAGCAGTTCTTC. The V call is TRBV3-1 (or the pseudogene TRBV3-2), the J call TRBJ2-1, with 7 bases fitting TRBD2. J gave up 7 bases and V 6 bases, and 9 bases lay outside the gene matches. The CDR3 loop spans 14 amino acids. Germline lookup yields CDR1 LGHDT and CDR2 YNNKEL (reference sequence).

This clone was found a few times. The junction and the germline gene differ at one end; a read error may be behind it. J is TRBJ1-4 and V is TRBV28, with 8 bases identical to TRBD1. Germline assignment: CDR1 MDHEN and CDR2 SYDVKM. The CDR3 has 9 amino acids. The CDR3 reads CASGDRRVF. The CDR3 nucleotides read TGTGCCAGCGGGGACAGGCGCGTTTTT.

The CDR3 sequence: CASSSDRGVQYF. CDR3 coding DNA: TGTGCCAGCAGTTCGGACAGGGGCGTGCAGTACTTC. This chain uses TRBV12-3 or TRBV12-4 with TRBJ2-7, with 9 bases identical to TRBD1. The CDR3 extends over 12 amino acids. The V segment lost 4 bases and the J segment 9 bases; nucleotides outside the gene matches: 4.

The V and J genes are TRBV5-1 and TRBJ2-3; 8 bases are shared with TRBD2. Germline assignment: CDR1 SGHRS and CDR2 YFSETQ. The CDR3 covers 15 residues. Trimming cost V 2 bases and J 5 bases; bases outside gene matches: 7. The CDR3 bases are TGCGCCAGCAGCTTCTTGGGCGGGGGGAAAGATACGCAGTATTTT. This sequence encodes CASSFLGGGKDTQYF. Supplemented by reference TRBV5-1 and TRBJ2-3, the full variable domain reads KAGVTQTPRYLIKTRGQQVTLSCSPISGHRSVSWYQQTPGQGLQFLFEYFSETQRNKGNFPGRFSGRQFSNSRSEMNVSTLELGDSALYLCASSFLGGGKDTQYFGPGTRLTVL.